These 30 T cell receptor beta chains were sequenced from one sample in a study of cytomegalovirus exposure and HLA in healthy donors. With 60 Vbeta and 13 Jbeta primers, the PCR was carried out. Libraries were prepared by immunoSEQ multiplex PCR; TCRdb keeps only in-frame clonotypes and omits some of them. The sample contains more than 150,000 clones, nearly 80% of which appear only once. Source material: PBMCs. Receptor source: a woman aged 25 to 39 in good health and CMV-seropositive.

The rearrangement uses TRBV13 and TRBJ2-7, with 7 bases that match TRBD1. Per germline, CDR1 PRHDT and CDR2 FYEKMQ (reference sequence). CDR3 length equals 12 residues. With V trimmed by 5 bases and J by 5 bases, 3 bases remained unmatched. The chain's CDR3 is CASSRTGDEQYF. CDR3 nucleotides: TGTGCCAGCAGCCGAACAGGGGACGAGCAGTACTTC.

This chain joins TRBV4-1 and TRBJ1-2; D is uncertain. Germline V lookup: CDR1 MGHRA, CDR2 YSYEKL. This CDR3 region has 14 residues. Trimming shortened V by 6 bases and J by 3 bases, and 14 bases separated the two germline ends. CDR3 in amino acids: CASRAAGRDYGYTF. CDR3 in DNA: TGCGCCAGCAGGGCCGCGGGGAGGGACTATGGCTACACCTTC.

This clone has a handful of counts. CDR3 sequence (DNA): TGCGCCAGCAGCCCGTGGAGAGGTCGGACAGGGTTTGGAAACACCATATATTTT. Translated, it gives CASSPWRGRTGFGNTIYF. The J gene is TRBJ1-3, the V gene TRBV5-1, with 8 bases fitting TRBD1. Per germline, CDR1 SGHRS and CDR2 YFSETQ. After removal of 4 bases from V and 3 bases from J, the junction contained 15 bases not matched to a gene. The CDR3 extends over 18 amino acids.

The rearrangement joins TRBV6-5 to TRBJ2-3; no clear D. Germline V CDR1 and CDR2: MNHEY, SVGAGI. This CDR3 comprises 13 residues. Trimming took off 4 bases at V and 0 bases at J, with 5 bases between the two ends. CDR3 residues: CASSLTSTDTQYF. In DNA form, the CDR3 reads TGTGCCAGCAGTTTGACTAGCACAGATACGCAGTATTTT.

This chain links TRBV28 with TRBJ1-4; TRBD1 is a possible D gene (6 bases). The V gene's germline CDR1 is MDHEN and CDR2 SYDVKM. This CDR3 comprises 15 residues. V was clipped by 2 bases and J by 0 bases, with 7 bases between them. For the CDR3, the DNA is TGTGCCAGCAGTTTAGAGGGGGCAACTAATGAAAAACTGTTTTTT. It encodes CASSLEGATNEKLFF.

The chain combines TRBV12-2 with TRBJ2-1; TRBD2 reflects the table's D call only, with no check against the DNA. TRBV12-2 is deemed a pseudogene. The CDR3 totals 16 residues. The DNA for the CDR3 is TGTGCAAGTCGCTTACAAGAGGGCTTCTCCTACAATGAGCAGTTCTTC. Translated, it gives CASRLQEGFSYNEQFF.

The chain has TRBV10-3 and TRBJ2-5, with D tentatively TRBD1 (5 bases). The CDR3 extends over 14 amino acids. Per the germline V gene, CDR1 is ENHRY and CDR2 is SYGVKD. V was clipped by 3 bases and J by 5 bases, with 13 bases between them. This CDR3 reads CAISDGRVAETQYF. The CDR3 region has the DNA TGTGCCATCAGTGACGGCAGGGTGGCGGAGACCCAGTACTTC.

The chain couples TRBV18 to TRBJ2-5, with D unclear. Per germline, CDR1 KGHSH and CDR2 LQKENI. This CDR3 has 11 residues. Trimming left V 3 bases short and J 9 bases short, with 8 bases between. The CDR3 DNA sequence: TGTGCCAGCTCACCGGGTGCGGCCCAGTACTTC. This encodes CASSPGAAQYF.

The V call is TRBV6-1, the J call TRBJ1-3; unclear D gene. This CDR3 has 13 residues. CDR1 is MNHNS, CDR2 SASEGT, per germline. V was trimmed by 7 bases and J by 2 bases, leaving 9 bases between them. CDR3 protein: CASIRSTGNTIYF. DNA of the CDR3: TGTGCCAGCATTAGGAGTACTGGAAACACCATATATTTT.

The chain employs TRBV7-2 and TRBJ1-2; D is unresolved. The CDR3 contains 14 residues. V shed 1 base and J shed 4 bases, with 10 bases lying between them. Germline V gene lookup returns CDR1 SGHTA and CDR2 FQGNSA. CDR3 sequence: CASSLGGEAYGYTF. CDR3 nucleotides: TGTGCCAGCAGCTTAGGCGGGGAGGCCTATGGCTACACCTTC.

The chain is built from TRBV9 and TRBJ2-1, with 7 bases matching TRBD2. The germline V gene encodes CDR1 SGDLS and CDR2 YYNGEE. This CDR3 is 15 amino acids long. V shed 0 bases and J 9 bases; nucleotides not matched to a gene: 9. The CDR3 here is CASSVDRSGAGEQFF. The CDR3 DNA follows: TGTGCCAGCAGCGTAGACAGAAGCGGGGCGGGTGAGCAGTTCTTC. The full variable domain, with the rest looked up from reference TRBV9 and TRBJ2-1, is DSGVTQTPKHLITATGQRVTLRCSPRSGDLSVYWYQQSLDQGLQFLIQYYNGEERAKGNILERFSAQQFPDLHSELNLSSLELGDSALYFCASSVDRSGAGEQFFGPGTRLTVL.

The chain recombines TRBV6-5 with TRBJ1-2, with a weak D call TRBD1 (6 bases). The V end lost 0 bases, the J end lost 7 bases, and 18 bases lay between the germline ends. CDR1 is MNHEY and CDR2 is SVGAGI in the germline V gene. The CDR3 consists of 16 residues. The CDR3 DNA reads as TGTGCCAGCAGTTACTCTTCGGCGGGGGCTGGGAGTGGCTACACCTTC. Protein product: CASSYSSAGAGSGYTF.

The rearrangement links TRBV7-2 to TRBJ1-2, with TRBD1 matching 12 bases. Germline CDR1 SGHTA, CDR2 FQGNSA. Trimming cost V 6 bases and J 4 bases; bases outside gene matches: 9. The CDR3 length is 16 residues. CDR3 bases: TGTGCCAGCAGTCGAACCGGGACAGGGGGCGTCTATGGCTACACCTTC. This translates into CASSRTGTGGVYGYTF.

CDR3 bases: TGTGCCAGCAGCCCACCGGGGTATGGCTACACCTTC. This encodes CASSPPGYGYTF. This chain links TRBV7-8 with TRBJ1-2, with D unclear. CDR3 length: 12 amino acids. V was trimmed by 5 bases and J by 5 bases, leaving 9 bases between them. Germline V gene lookup returns CDR1 SGHVS and CDR2 FQNEAQ.

This clone was observed a handful of times. V and J are TRBV2 and TRBJ2-6; a weak D match, TRBD2 (6 bases). Germline CDR1 and CDR2: SNHLY and FYNNEI. Trimming shortened V by 2 bases and J by 2 bases, and 13 bases separated the two germline ends. This CDR3 comprises 17 residues. CDR3: CASSEREPRAGANVLTF. Written as DNA, the CDR3 is TGTGCCAGCAGTGAACGGGAGCCCAGGGCTGGGGCCAACGTCCTGACTTTC.

This rearrangement joins TRBV6-5 to TRBJ2-7; D unclear. Germline CDR1 MNHEY, CDR2 SVGAGI. The CDR3 contains 14 residues. Trimming left V 4 bases short and J 1 base short, with 11 bases between. CDR3 protein: CASSLLLESYEQYF. In DNA, the CDR3 is TGTGCCAGCAGTTTACTCCTGGAGTCCTACGAGCAGTACTTC.

The chain carries TRBV5-1 and TRBJ2-1; 12 positions match TRBD2. The V and J ends lost 4 bases and 0 bases, in that order; junction bases with no gene match: 11. The CDR3 totals 19 residues. Germline CDR1 reads SGHRS; CDR2 reads YFSETQ. Here the CDR3 reads CASSRRGLAGTSSYNEQFF. DNA for the CDR3: TGCGCCAGCAGCAGACGGGGACTAGCGGGCACTAGCTCCTACAATGAGCAGTTCTTC.

The chain employs TRBV7-6 and TRBJ1-1, with 11 bases matching TRBD1. The germline V gene encodes CDR1 SGHVS and CDR2 FNYEAQ. The CDR3 consists of 15 residues. V trimming: 3 bases; J trimming: 7 bases; junction bases outside the gene matches: 7. The CDR3 region has the DNA TGTGCCAGCAGCTTCGGTGGACAGGGGGCCGGTGAAGCTTTCTTT. Its protein is CASSFGGQGAGEAFF.

The gene calls are TRBV7-9 and TRBJ2-5; a weak D match, TRBD1 (5 bases). The CDR3 consists of 15 residues. The V gene lost 6 bases and the J gene lost 0 bases, with 14 bases spanning the gap. Germline V CDR1 and CDR2: SEHNR, FQNEAQ (reference sequence). The chain's CDR3 is CASRFGHSNQETQYF. For the CDR3, the DNA is TGTGCCAGCAGGTTCGGACATTCTAACCAAGAGACCCAGTACTTC.

The V and J genes are TRBV4-2 and TRBJ1-4; possibly TRBD1 for D (5 bases). The CDR3 length is 16 residues. Germline values: CDR1 LGHNA, CDR2 YNFKEQ. Trimming shortened V by 0 bases and J by 5 bases, and 13 bases separated the two germline ends. The CDR3 coding sequence is TGTGCCAGCAGCCAAGAACTGGGCAGGGTCAATGAAAAACTGTTTTTT. Its translation: CASSQELGRVNEKLFF.

In regard to this clone: One end of the junction varies from germline; a read error may be responsible. The genes are TRBV20-1 and TRBJ1-2; the D is unclear. CDR1 and CDR2 (germline): DFQATT, SNEGSKA (reference sequence). The CDR3 runs to 11 residues. The CDR3 here is CSAILGPGDIF. Written as DNA, the CDR3 is TGCAGTGCTATCCTGGGCCCCGGCGACATCTTC.

The chain is built from TRBV2 and TRBJ1-2, with D possibly TRBD1 on 5 matching bases. The CDR3 covers 12 residues. Trimming cost V 8 bases and J 8 bases, with 15 bases left between them. CDR1 is SNHLY, CDR2 FYNNEI, per germline. This CDR3 reads CASLRSTGGYTF. CDR3 nucleotide sequence: TGTGCCAGCCTGCGTTCCACAGGAGGCTACACCTTC.

The chain links TRBV19 to TRBJ2-1; possible D gene TRBD2, 5 bases. V was trimmed by 7 bases and J by 7 bases, leaving 17 bases between them. The length of the CDR3 is 14 residues. The germline gives CDR1 LNHDA, CDR2 SQIVND (reference sequence). This chain's CDR3 is CASTLGGPGNEQFF. The DNA for the CDR3 is TGTGCCAGTACCCTAGGAGGCCCCGGGAATGAGCAGTTCTTC.

The gene calls are TRBV9 and TRBJ1-1, with 7 bases matching TRBD1. This CDR3 spans 15 amino acids. V lost 4 bases to trimming and J lost 1 base; unmatched junction nucleotides: 7. CDR1 is SGDLS and CDR2 is YYNGEE in the germline V gene. The CDR3 here is CASSSRTGKNTEAFF. The CDR3 DNA sequence: TGTGCCAGCAGCTCGCGGACAGGAAAGAACACTGAAGCTTTCTTT.

J is TRBJ1-2 and V is TRBV2; 10 positions match TRBD1. Germline loops: CDR1 SNHLY, CDR2 FYNNEI. The CDR3 is 13 amino acids. Germline trimming cut 8 bases from V and 6 bases from J; bases unmatched to any gene: 6. CDR3 bases: TGTGCCAGCGGGACAGGGGCTCTTGATGGCTACACCTTC. Protein product: CASGTGALDGYTF. Based on the CDR3 plus reference TRBV2 and TRBJ1-2, the full variable domain is EPEVTQTPSHQVTQMGQEVILRCVPISNHLYFYWYRQILGQKVEFLVSFYNNEISEKSEIFDDQFSVERPDGSNFTLKIRSTKLEDSAMYFCASGTGALDGYTFGSGTRLTVV.

The chain links TRBV7-2 to TRBJ2-7; weak D call: TRBD2 (6 bases). The CDR3 is made up of 14 amino acids. V lost 0 bases and J 4 bases, leaving 10 bases between the germline ends. Germline V gives CDR1 SGHTA, CDR2 FQGNSA. Here the CDR3 DNA reads TGTGCCAGCAGCTTAGCACTCGCGGGGTACGAGCAGTACTTC. It encodes CASSLALAGYEQYF. The full variable domain, completed using reference TRBV7-2 and TRBJ2-7, is GAGVSQSPSNKVTEKGKDVELRCDPISGHTALYWYRQSLGQGLEFLIYFQGNSAPDKSGLPSDRFSAERTGGSVSTLTIQRTQQEDSAVYLCASSLALAGYEQYFGPGTRLTVT.

The genes are TRBV19 and TRBJ2-6, with a tentative D call TRBD1 (5 bases). The germline V gene has CDR1 LNHDA and CDR2 SQIVND (reference sequence). CDR3 length: 17 residues. Deletions cut 7 bases from V and 0 bases from J, with 16 bases between. CDR3 in amino acids: CASTQPTGNSGANVLTF. Here the CDR3 DNA reads TGTGCCAGTACCCAACCCACAGGAAACTCTGGGGCCAACGTCCTGACTTTC.

This chain joins TRBV14 and TRBJ2-1; 8 bases are a match to TRBD2. The germline CDR1 and CDR2 sequences are SGHDN and FVKESK. Trimming at V came to 0 bases and at J to 4 bases, leaving 14 bases not matched to a gene. The CDR3 is made up of 19 amino acids. The CDR3 DNA is TGTGCCAGCAGCCAAGAAACTCCCTTAGCGGGACGGGCGTACAATGAGCAGTTCTTC. Residues: CASSQETPLAGRAYNEQFF.

This rearrangement joins TRBV2 to TRBJ1-3; D is unresolved. V gave up 0 bases and J gave up 0 bases, with 15 bases separating them. The CDR3 extends over 18 amino acids. The germline V gene has CDR1 SNHLY and CDR2 FYNNEI. As DNA, the CDR3 is TGTGCCAGCAGTGAAGCGCTTGCCAGGTCGAGCTCTGGAAACACCATATATTTT. It specifies CASSEALARSSSGNTIYF.

This clone was observed a single time. This chain connects TRBV19 to TRBJ2-2; D is uncertain. V was shortened by 5 bases and J by 1 base, with 8 bases between the two germline ends. The CDR3 is 14 amino acids. The germline CDR1 and CDR2 sequences are LNHDA and SQIVND (reference sequence). This CDR3 reads CASSLPGNTGELFF. The CDR3 DNA reads as TGTGCCAGTAGTCTCCCGGGGAACACCGGGGAGCTGTTTTTT. The variable domain in full, with the rest retrieved from reference TRBV19 and TRBJ2-2, is DGGITQSPKYLFRKEGQNVTLSCEQNLNHDAMYWYRQDPGQGLRLIYYSQIVNDFQKGDIAEGYSVSREKKESFPLTVTSAQKNPTAFYLCASSLPGNTGELFFGEGSRLTVL.